Presented here are 10 T cell receptor beta chains from one specimen sequenced in a study of cytomegalovirus exposure and HLA in healthy donors. The PCR used 60 Vbeta and 13 Jbeta primers. The method was immunoSEQ multiplex PCR; TCRdb's version includes in-frame clones alone and lacks a portion of them. The repertoire holds tens of thousands of clones, 75% seen once, with 2% to 2.5% in the top ten. Sample: PBMCs. These receptors were obtained from a man aged 35 to 55 in good health and CMV-seronegative.

The chain combines TRBV7-9 with TRBJ2-7; 8 bases line up with TRBD2. The germline V gene encodes CDR1 SEHNR and CDR2 FQNEAQ (reference sequence). The CDR3 is 17 amino acids. Trimming at V came to 6 bases and at J to 4 bases, leaving 17 bases not matched to a gene. This chain's CDR3 is CASRLKRVSGGLYEQYF. CDR3 in DNA: TGTGCCAGCAGGCTTAAGAGGGTGTCGGGGGGGCTGTACGAGCAGTACTTC.

The chain employs TRBV27 and TRBJ2-2; no definite D call. The CDR3 is made up of 13 amino acids. The V end was cut by 3 bases, the J end by 4 bases, with 6 bases between. The V gene's germline CDR1 is MNHEY and CDR2 SMNVEV (reference sequence). CDR3 region: CASSFQITGELFF. CDR3 bases: TGTGCCAGCAGTTTCCAAATCACCGGGGAGCTGTTTTTT.

V and J are TRBV15 and TRBJ2-7; 8 nucleotides align to TRBD2. V was pared by 1 base and J by 3 bases, with 5 bases of the junction left unmatched. CDR1 is LNHNV and CDR2 is YYDKDF in the germline V gene (reference sequence). The CDR3 is 15 amino acids. CDR3: CATSRANSGDYEQYF. For the CDR3, the DNA is TGTGCCACCAGCAGAGCTAATAGCGGGGACTACGAGCAGTACTTC.

CDR3 amino acids: CASSPLGSYNSPLHF. For the CDR3, the DNA is TGTGCCAGCTCACCACTTGGCAGCTATAATTCACCCCTCCACTTT. The chain links TRBV18 to TRBJ1-6, with D uncertain. V lost 1 base, J lost 3 bases, and 7 bases lay in between. Looked up from germline, CDR1 is KGHSH and CDR2 is LQKENI. This CDR3 spans 15 amino acids.

This clone was seen just once. The chain links TRBV30 to TRBJ2-7; TRBD1 might be the D (5 bases). Deletions cut 4 bases from V and 3 bases from J, with 16 bases between. CDR1 GTSNPN and CDR2 SVGIG come from the germline V gene (reference sequence). CDR3 size: 14 residues. DNA of the CDR3: TGTGCCTGGACCGTGGGTCTAGGGGACTACGAGCAGTACTTC. This codes for CAWTVGLGDYEQYF.

The V gene is TRBV28, the J gene TRBJ1-5, with 9 nucleotides matching TRBD1. Germline CDR1 is MDHEN and CDR2 is SYDVKM. The ends lost 6 bases at V and 7 bases at J; junction bases unmatched: 10. The CDR3 is 15 residues long. The CDR3 nucleotides are TGTGCCAGCAGGACGAGCCTGGGACAGGGCCAGCCCCAGCATTTT. This gives the protein CASRTSLGQGQPQHF.

The chain employs TRBV7-2 and TRBJ2-1, with TRBD1 identical over 9 bases. The CDR3 has 17 residues. The J segment lost 3 bases and the V segment lost 3 bases, leaving 9 bases of the junction unmatched. In germline, CDR1 is SGHTA, CDR2 FQGNSA. CDR3 nucleotide sequence: TGTGCCAGCAGCTTCACCGGGACAGGGTTGATCTACAATGAGCAGTTCTTC. As protein: CASSFTGTGLIYNEQFF.

This chain links TRBV29-1 with TRBJ1-4; TRBD1 aligns across 7 bases. This CDR3 region has 13 residues. CDR1 and CDR2 from the germline V gene are SQVTM and ANQGSEA. Unmatched junction bases numbered 7, after V lost 4 bases and J lost 8 bases. The CDR3 here is CSVGRRGHEKLFF. The CDR3 region has the DNA TGCAGCGTTGGGCGAAGGGGGCACGAAAAACTGTTTTTT.

CDR3 amino acids: CASSPYGAGGPGTDTQYF. In nucleotides, the CDR3 is TGTGCCAGCTCACCATATGGGGCGGGAGGGCCGGGCACAGATACGCAGTATTTT. The chain combines TRBV18 with TRBJ2-3; 9 bases align to TRBD2. Germline assignment: CDR1 KGHSH and CDR2 LQKENI. The CDR3 loop spans 18 amino acids. V lost 2 bases, J lost 1 base, and 10 bases stayed unmatched. Drawing the rest from reference TRBV18 and TRBJ2-3, the complete variable domain is NAGVMQNPRHLVRRRGQEARLRCSPMKGHSHVYWYRQLPEEGLKFMVYLQKENIIDESGMPKERFSAEFPKEGPSILRIQQVVRGDSAAYFCASSPYGAGGPGTDTQYFGPGTRLTVL.

This clone turned up a few times. A read error may produce the germline difference seen at one junction end. The V gene is TRBV19, the J gene TRBJ2-3, with no clear D. This CDR3 spans 11 amino acids. The germline V gene encodes CDR1 LNHDA and CDR2 SQIVND (reference sequence). The CDR3 here is CASSIAYTQYF. Here the CDR3 DNA reads TGTGCCAGTAGCATAGCCTATACGCAGTATTTT.